The 20 T cell receptor beta chains reported below all come from one sample, sequenced in a study of blood T cell repertoires in COVID-19. The protocol was immunoSEQ multiplex PCR, while the TCRdb copy is restricted to in-frame clones and leaves out a portion. This table has 200,000 to 250,000 clones, around 86% appearing once. Material: peripheral blood. These receptors were obtained from a man younger than 40 who had recovered from COVID-19.

The rearrangement joins TRBV6-5 to TRBJ1-2; D gene ambiguous. The V end was cut by 6 bases, the J end by 6 bases, with 20 bases between. Germline CDR1 reads MNHEY; CDR2 reads SVGAGI. CDR3 length: 15 residues. The CDR3 sequence: CASSPERRAGDGYTF. CDR3 bases: TGTGCCAGCAGCCCGGAACGACGGGCGGGAGATGGCTACACCTTC.

The chain couples TRBV27 to TRBJ2-5; 13 nucleotides line up with TRBD2. From germline, CDR1 is MNHEY and CDR2 SMNVEV (reference sequence). This CDR3 has 16 residues. J gave up 1 base and V 3 bases, and 2 bases lay outside the gene matches. The CDR3 here is CASSFTSGGAQETQYF. The CDR3 coding sequence is TGTGCCAGCAGTTTCACTAGCGGGGGGGCCCAAGAGACCCAGTACTTC.

This clone has a handful of counts. V usage is TRBV7-9 and J usage is TRBJ2-5; TRBD1 agrees at 10 bases. The CDR3 loop spans 16 amino acids. Germline lookup yields CDR1 SEHNR and CDR2 FQNEAQ (reference sequence). The V and J ends lost 3 bases and 5 bases, in that order; junction bases with no gene match: 9. The CDR3 DNA reads TGTGCCAGCAGCTTTACACCGGGACAGGGGTCCGAGACCCAGTACTTC. The encoded protein is CASSFTPGQGSETQYF.

This chain links TRBV14 with TRBJ2-5; D is ambiguous. The CDR3 has 15 residues. Trimming left V 1 base short and J 0 bases short, with 9 bases between. Germline loops: CDR1 SGHDN, CDR2 FVKESK. The CDR3 is CASSQGSTYQETQYF. CDR3 coding DNA: TGTGCCAGCAGCCAAGGCTCTACGTACCAAGAGACCCAGTACTTC.

The genes are TRBV25-1 and TRBJ2-2; possible D gene TRBD1, 5 bases. The germline gives CDR1 MGHDK, CDR2 SYGVNS. The CDR3 totals 16 residues. V lost 6 bases and J 1 base, leaving 15 bases between the germline ends. The CDR3 DNA follows: TGTGCCAGCAGCGTATTGACAGAAATGAACACCGGGGAGCTGTTTTTT. It is translated as CASSVLTEMNTGELFF.

The V gene is TRBV7-9, the J gene TRBJ1-1, with D hard to call. Trimming removed 0 bases at V and 3 bases at J, with 11 bases between. The length of the CDR3 is 15 residues. The germline V gene encodes CDR1 SEHNR and CDR2 FQNEAQ (reference sequence). CDR3 DNA: TGTGCCAGCAGCTTAGCGAGCGCGGGGTACACTGAAGCTTTCTTT. Amino acid sequence: CASSLASAGYTEAFF.

The chain joins TRBV3-1 (or the pseudogene TRBV3-2) to TRBJ2-5; weak D call: TRBD2 (6 bases). In germline, CDR1 is LGHDT, CDR2 YNNKEL (reference sequence). With 1 base removed from V and 4 bases from J, the gap between germline ends came to 28 bases. The CDR3 covers 20 residues. The CDR3 spells CASSQGLPASVRWLGETQYF. DNA of the CDR3: TGTGCCAGCAGCCAAGGGTTGCCGGCTAGCGTAAGGTGGCTTGGAGAGACCCAGTACTTC.

The J gene is TRBJ1-2, the V gene TRBV5-5; weak D call: TRBD1 (5 bases). The CDR3 totals 15 residues. The germline V and J ends were trimmed by 2 bases and 1 base, with 12 bases remaining between them. Looked up from germline, CDR1 is SGHKS and CDR2 is YYEKEE (reference sequence). The CDR3 DNA sequence: TGTGCCAGCAGCTTTCGGGGGGATTATAACTATGGCTACACCTTC. Its translation: CASSFRGDYNYGYTF.

The chain combines TRBV4-1 with TRBJ1-1; 12 bases map to TRBD1. The ends lost 5 bases at V and 8 bases at J; junction bases unmatched: 6. Germline lookup yields CDR1 MGHRA and CDR2 YSYEKL. The CDR3 loop spans 14 amino acids. The CDR3 here is CASSGGQGALEAFF. CDR3 in DNA: TGCGCCAGCAGCGGGGGACAGGGGGCGTTGGAAGCTTTCTTT.

V is TRBV19 and J is TRBJ1-5, with 9 bases fitting TRBD1. This CDR3 comprises 17 residues. Per the germline V gene, CDR1 is LNHDA and CDR2 is SQIVND (reference sequence). The trim removed 7 bases at V and 0 bases at J, leaving 10 bases unmatched. The CDR3 loop is CASTLGQGQSSNQPQHF. CDR3 sequence (DNA): TGTGCCAGTACCCTGGGACAGGGTCAAAGTAGCAATCAGCCCCAGCATTTT. Variable domain in full (rest from reference TRBV19 and TRBJ1-5): DGGITQSPKYLFRKEGQNVTLSCEQNLNHDAMYWYRQDPGQGLRLIYYSQIVNDFQKGDIAEGYSVSREKKESFPLTVTSAQKNPTAFYLCASTLGQGQSSNQPQHFGDGTRLSIL.

The rearrangement links TRBV2 to TRBJ1-2, with TRBD1 as a possible D gene (5 bases). The germline CDR1 and CDR2 sequences are SNHLY and FYNNEI. The CDR3 has 12 residues. V dropped 6 bases and J dropped 7 bases, with 12 bases sitting between them. CDR3 sequence: CASRPLGLGYTF. The CDR3 DNA reads as TGTGCCAGCAGGCCTTTGGGGCTTGGCTACACCTTC.

The chain combines TRBV19 with TRBJ1-1; possibly TRBD1 for D (6 bases). V lost 6 bases and J lost 12, with 26 bases in between. This CDR3 contains 15 residues. From germline, CDR1 is LNHDA and CDR2 SQIVND (reference sequence). The CDR3 loop reads CASRTHREPNRIPFF. The CDR3 bases are TGTGCCAGTAGAACACACAGGGAACCCAACCGAATCCCTTTCTTT.

The chain carries TRBV4-2 and TRBJ2-1; 10 positions match TRBD2. Germline CDR1 and CDR2: LGHNA and YNFKEQ. The CDR3 is made up of 19 amino acids. V shed 0 bases and J 5 bases; nucleotides not matched to a gene: 13. CDR3 in DNA: TGTGCCAGCAGCCAAGATAGTCTAGCGGGGGTAGGAGTCCACAATGAGCAGTTCTTC. This encodes CASSQDSLAGVGVHNEQFF.

Here the CDR3 reads CASSPSQLYGETQYF. Here the CDR3 DNA reads TGTGCCAGCAGCCCATCCCAACTGTACGGAGAGACCCAGTACTTC. The chain recombines TRBV6-2 or TRBV6-3 with TRBJ2-5; D unclear. Germline V lookup: CDR1 MNHEY, CDR2 SVGEGT. This CDR3 has 15 residues. V was clipped by 6 bases and J by 4 bases, with 18 bases between them.

The chain recombines TRBV7-7 with TRBJ2-5; D may be TRBD1 (5 bases). The CDR3 extends over 15 amino acids. The germline V gene has CDR1 SSHAT and CDR2 FNYEAQ (reference sequence). V lost 5 bases, J lost 5 bases, and 18 bases lay in between. Here the CDR3 DNA reads TGTGCCAGCAGCCCAATGACAGACAAAGGCGAGACCCAGTACTTC. Its protein product is CASSPMTDKGETQYF. Supplemented by reference TRBV7-7 and TRBJ2-5, the full variable domain reads GAGVSQSPRYKVTKRGQDVTLRCDPISSHATLYWYQQALGQGPEFLTYFNYEAQPDKSGLPSDRFSAERPEGSISTLTIQRTEQRDSAMYRCASSPMTDKGETQYFGPGTRLLVL.

The V and J genes are TRBV7-8 and TRBJ1-2, with 7 bases matching TRBD1. Germline CDR1 and CDR2: SGHVS and FQNEAQ. The length of the CDR3 is 16 residues. V shed 6 bases and J 0 bases; nucleotides not matched to a gene: 10. The CDR3 DNA sequence: TGTGCCAGCAGTAAACGAGGGGACAGTCCTAACTATGGCTACACCTTC. Translating it yields CASSKRGDSPNYGYTF. Based on the CDR3 plus reference TRBV7-8 and TRBJ1-2, the full variable domain is GAGVSQSPRYKVAKRGQDVALRCDPISGHVSLFWYQQALGQGPEFLTYFQNEAQLDKSGLPSDRFFAERPEGSVSTLKIQRTQQEDSAVYLCASSKRGDSPNYGYTFGSGTRLTVV.

The rearrangement uses TRBV4-1 and TRBJ2-7, with 8 bases lining up with TRBD1. Germline V gives CDR1 MGHRA, CDR2 YSYEKL. CDR3 length equals 15 residues. Trimming cost V 4 bases and J 3 bases; bases outside gene matches: 8. This CDR3 reads CASSPTLGTGYEQYV. For the CDR3, the DNA is TGCGCCAGCAGCCCAACCCTGGGGACAGGCTACGAGCAGTACGTC.

The chain links TRBV5-1 to TRBJ2-5, with 7 bases identical to TRBD1. This CDR3 region has 17 residues. V lost 3 bases, J lost 4 bases, and 15 bases stayed unmatched. Germline V gene data show CDR1 as SGHRS and CDR2 as YFSETQ. The CDR3 spells CASSSAIQTGYGETQYF. As DNA, the CDR3 is TGCGCCAGCAGCTCTGCGATCCAGACAGGGTACGGAGAGACCCAGTACTTC. The full variable domain, completed using reference TRBV5-1 and TRBJ2-5, is KAGVTQTPRYLIKTRGQQVTLSCSPISGHRSVSWYQQTPGQGLQFLFEYFSETQRNKGNFPGRFSGRQFSNSRSEMNVSTLELGDSALYLCASSSAIQTGYGETQYFGPGTRLLVL.

This chain joins TRBV7-9 and TRBJ2-2, with 9 bases fitting TRBD2. The CDR3 covers 16 residues. The germline V gene has CDR1 SEHNR and CDR2 FQNEAQ (reference sequence). V lost 3 bases and J lost 3; bases outside the gene matches: 5. CDR3 in amino acids: CASSFRGGADTGELFF. The CDR3 nucleotides are TGTGCCAGCAGCTTCCGCGGGGGGGCCGACACCGGGGAGCTGTTTTTT.

The CDR3 sequence: CASSLRQGGETQYF. DNA of the CDR3: TGTGCCAGCAGCCTACGACAGGGAGGCGAGACCCAGTACTTC. The chain carries TRBV5-4 and TRBJ2-5; maybe TRBD1 (7 bases). The CDR3 length is 14 residues. V lost 4 bases and J lost 5, with 15 bases in between. The germline gives CDR1 SGHNT, CDR2 YYREEE (reference sequence).